This paragraph reports one TCR beta chain. As yet, its antigen is unknown. This table comes from immunoSEQ multiplex PCR, and its TCRdb copy is limited to in-frame clones, with some not included. The sample contains 2 million to 2.5 million clones, over 90% of which appear only once. The data were taken from a study of shared clonotypes between healthy human individuals. Across the whole study: CD4 naive and CD4 memory each took three plates per donor, while CD8 naive took two and CD8 memory one. Study-level findings and limits: At large depth, rarefaction still showed sorted-subset sequencing to be incomplete. Larger estimated richness was generally seen in naive subsets than in memory subsets.

The sequence came from a man younger than 30 in good health. Some clones in this sample may be carry-over from other donors' samples. Input material: naive CD4+ T cells from PBMCs. The subset here: CD45RA+ positively selected.

DNA for the CDR3: TGTGCCAGCAGCCTCCCCAAGGAGGGAGCCTACGAGCAGTACTTC. Translated: CASSLPKEGAYEQYF. V and J are TRBV5-4 and TRBJ2-7; perhaps TRBD2 as D (6 bases). This CDR3 spans 15 amino acids. Germline lookup yields CDR1 SGHNT and CDR2 YYREEE (reference sequence). V was cut by 4 bases and J by 2 bases, with 16 bases left in between.